The 12 T cell receptor beta chains below were found in one sample sequenced in a study of Ad26.COV2.S vaccination and SARS-CoV-2 variants. Assay: immunoSEQ multiplex PCR; the TCRdb copy retains only in-frame clones and omits some. The sample carries some 390,000 clones, roughly nine tenths recorded once. Sample treatment: around 19 received Ad26.COV2.S at low or high dose, single or two shots; 5 received placebo; per-sample allocation not given. Each sample was drawn 63 days after the first injection (of vaccine or placebo). Sequencing was performed on peripheral blood, taken in a trial of Ad26.COV2.S vaccine versus placebo. All receptors come from a person between 18 and 60 years old who received the Ad26.COV2.S COVID-19 vaccine or a placebo.

V and J are TRBV7-8 and TRBJ1-1, with D unresolved. Trimming left V 2 bases short and J 1 base short, with 8 bases between. Looked up from germline, CDR1 is SGHVS and CDR2 is FQNEAQ. The CDR3 sequence is 14 residues long. This CDR3 is CASSLHGANTEAFF. CDR3 coding DNA: TGTGCCAGCAGCTTACACGGAGCGAACACTGAAGCTTTCTTT.

The genes are TRBV28 and TRBJ1-1; TRBD1 aligns across 7 bases. V was clipped by 3 bases and J by 1 base; unmatched bases: 8. This CDR3 is 16 amino acids long. In germline, CDR1 is MDHEN, CDR2 SYDVKM. The chain's CDR3 is CASSLVAGTENTEAFF. The CDR3 DNA reads as TGTGCCAGCAGTTTGGTAGCCGGGACAGAGAACACTGAAGCTTTCTTT.

The CDR3: CASSLDWNNEQFF. CDR3 bases: TGTGCCAGTAGTTTGGACTGGAACAATGAGCAGTTCTTC. The genes are TRBV19 and TRBJ2-1, with TRBD2 as a possible D gene (5 bases). In germline, CDR1 is LNHDA, CDR2 SQIVND (reference sequence). The CDR3 runs 13 residues. V lost 5 bases and J lost 5, with 10 bases in between.

The chain uses TRBV2 and TRBJ1-2; no firm D call. Per the germline V gene, CDR1 is SNHLY and CDR2 is FYNNEI. V lost 0 bases, J lost 8 bases, and 7 bases lay in between. This CDR3 has 12 residues. This CDR3 reads CASSEALLGYTF. CDR3 DNA sequence: TGTGCCAGCAGTGAAGCGCTTCTGGGCTACACCTTC.

This clone was found once. The chain couples TRBV3-1 (or the pseudogene TRBV3-2) to TRBJ1-4, with unresolved D. Trimming shortened V by 3 bases and J by 6 bases, and 20 bases separated the two germline ends. CDR1 and CDR2 (germline): LGHDT, YNNKEL (reference sequence). The CDR3 loop spans 17 amino acids. The CDR3 here is CASSQALTEETDEKLFF. The DNA of the CDR3 is TGTGCCAGCAGCCAGGCCCTGACCGAGGAAACCGATGAAAAACTGTTTTTT.

The chain is built from TRBV3-1 (or the pseudogene TRBV3-2) and TRBJ2-2, with a tentative D call TRBD2 (6 bases). The CDR3 sequence is 15 residues long. The germline V gene has CDR1 LGHDT and CDR2 YNNKEL (reference sequence). The ends were cut back, 6 bases at V and 1 base at J, with 12 bases in the middle. CDR3 region: CASSYTGLNTGELFF. The CDR3 region has the DNA TGTGCCAGCAGTTACACGGGACTGAACACCGGGGAGCTGTTTTTT.

The genes are TRBV5-4 and TRBJ2-1; D is undetermined. Between the trimmed V and J ends, which lost 0 bases and 3 bases, there was a span of 10 bases. CDR3 size: 15 residues. Looked up from germline, CDR1 is SGHNT and CDR2 is YYREEE (reference sequence). The CDR3 is CASSLGQEHYNEQFF. In nucleotides, the CDR3 is TGTGCCAGCAGCTTGGGTCAGGAACACTACAATGAGCAGTTCTTC.

The rearrangement links TRBV5-4 to TRBJ2-3; D is possibly TRBD1 (6 bases). The CDR3 sequence is 15 residues long. Per the germline V gene, CDR1 is SGHNT and CDR2 is YYREEE (reference sequence). The V end was cut by 1 base, the J end by 2 bases, with 11 bases between. The CDR3 protein is CASSLTGIITDTQYF. DNA for the CDR3: TGTGCCAGCAGCTTGACAGGGATAATCACAGATACGCAGTATTTT.

About this clone: Other nucleotide sequences from this sample produce the same CDR3. The chain recombines TRBV10-3 with TRBJ1-2; 12 bases align to TRBD1. The CDR3 totals 15 residues. Germline-derived CDR1 and CDR2 are ENHRY and SYGVKD. V shed 3 bases, J shed 7 bases, and the junction held 6 bases outside the gene matches. This CDR3 is CAISDPGQGASGYTF. Here the CDR3 DNA reads TGTGCCATCAGTGATCCGGGACAGGGGGCCTCTGGCTACACCTTC.

The rearrangement uses TRBV11-2 and TRBJ2-7; D may match TRBD1 or TRBD2 (7 bases each). The V end lost 5 bases, the J end lost 12 bases, and 14 bases lay between the germline ends. CDR1 is SGHAT, CDR2 FQNNGV, per germline. CDR3 length: 11 amino acids. Here the CDR3 reads CASSQGGARYF. The CDR3 nucleotides read TGTGCCAGCAGCCAGGGGGGGGCGCGGTACTTC.

V gene TRBV30 combines with J gene TRBJ2-2; D unclear. Germline CDR1 GTSNPN, CDR2 SVGIG (reference sequence). This CDR3 comprises 15 residues. V was clipped by 4 bases and J by 4 bases, with 16 bases between them. Here the CDR3 DNA reads TGTGCCTGGAAGGCGAGCGACAAAGGCACCGGGGAGCTGTTTTTT. Encoded protein: CAWKASDKGTGELFF.

V and J are TRBV5-8 and TRBJ2-1, with 11 nucleotides matching TRBD2. V shed 6 bases and J 8 bases; nucleotides not matched to a gene: 7. The CDR3 length is 14 residues. Germline loops: CDR1 SGHTS, CDR2 YDEGEE. This CDR3 reads CASNLAGGWDEQFF. The CDR3 nucleotides read TGTGCCAGCAATCTAGCGGGGGGTTGGGATGAGCAGTTCTTC.